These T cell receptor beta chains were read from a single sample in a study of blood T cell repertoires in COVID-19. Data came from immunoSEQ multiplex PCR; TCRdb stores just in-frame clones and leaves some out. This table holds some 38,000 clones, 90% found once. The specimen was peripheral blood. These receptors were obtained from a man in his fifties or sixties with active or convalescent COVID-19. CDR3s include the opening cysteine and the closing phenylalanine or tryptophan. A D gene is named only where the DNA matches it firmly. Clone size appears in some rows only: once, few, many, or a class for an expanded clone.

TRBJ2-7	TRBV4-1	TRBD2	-	CASSQVTSAKYEQYF	TGCGCCAGCAGCCAAGTTACTAGCGCTAAATACGAGCAGTACTTC
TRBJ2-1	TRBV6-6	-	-	CASSYRDEQFF	TGTGCCAGCAGTTACCGGGATGAGCAGTTCTTC
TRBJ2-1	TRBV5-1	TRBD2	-	CASSFREGTEQFF	TGCGCCAGCAGCTTCCGGGAGGGCACTGAGCAGTTCTTC
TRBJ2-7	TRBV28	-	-	CASRFVRSSYEQYF	TGTGCCAGCAGATTCGTAAGGAGCTCCTACGAGCAGTACTTC
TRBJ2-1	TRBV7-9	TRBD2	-	CASSLGVGLEGGDNEQFF	TGTGCCAGCAGCTTAGGAGTTGGGCTGGAGGGAGGGGACAATGAGCAGTTCTTC
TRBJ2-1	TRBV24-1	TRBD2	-	CATSDLTSGRDNEQFF	TGTGCCACCAGTGATTTGACCAGCGGGAGAGACAATGAGCAGTTCTTC
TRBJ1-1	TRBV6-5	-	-	CASMRGGDTEAFF	TGTGCCAGCATGAGAGGGGGGGACACTGAAGCTTTCTTT
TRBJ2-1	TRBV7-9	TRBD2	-	CASSLAPGLAGEQFF	TGTGCCAGCAGCTTAGCCCCGGGACTAGCCGGTGAGCAGTTCTTC
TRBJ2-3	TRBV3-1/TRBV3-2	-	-	CASTESGYTDTQYF	TGTGCCAGCACAGAAAGCGGATACACAGATACGCAGTATTTT
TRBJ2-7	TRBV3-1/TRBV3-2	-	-	CASSQGRDNDYEQYF	TGTGCCAGCAGCCAAGGCCGGGACAACGACTACGAGCAGTACTTC
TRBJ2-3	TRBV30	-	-	CAWTGDTDTQYF	TGTGCCTGGACCGGGGACACAGATACGCAGTATTTT
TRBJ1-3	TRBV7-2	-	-	CASSFQTGSGNTIYF	TGTGCCAGCAGCTTCCAGACGGGCTCTGGAAACACCATATATTTT
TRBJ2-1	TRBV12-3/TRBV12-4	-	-	CASSHARNEQFF	TGTGCCAGCAGTCACGCGCGGAATGAGCAGTTCTTC
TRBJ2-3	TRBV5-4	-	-	CASSAYISTDTQYF	TGTGCCAGCAGCGCCTATATTAGCACAGATACGCAGTATTTT
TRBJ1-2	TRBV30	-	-	CAWSVKGAYGYTF	TGTGCCTGGAGCGTTAAAGGGGCTTATGGCTACACCTTC
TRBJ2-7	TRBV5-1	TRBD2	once	CASSPTSRADEQYF	TGCGCCAGCAGCCCGACTAGCCGGGCGGACGAGCAGTACTTC
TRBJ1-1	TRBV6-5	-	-	CASSRGESTEAFF	TGTGCCAGCAGTCGGGGGGAGAGCACTGAAGCTTTCTTT
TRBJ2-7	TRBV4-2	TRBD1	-	CASSPRGHLRQGDTYEQYF	TGTGCCAGCAGCCCACGGGGTCATCTACGACAGGGAGACACCTACGAGCAGTACTTC
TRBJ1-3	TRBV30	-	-	CAWSHKSGSSGNTIYF	TGTGCCTGGAGTCATAAGTCGGGGAGCTCTGGAAACACCATATATTTT
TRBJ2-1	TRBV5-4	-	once	CASSLEVGAEHEQFF	TGTGCCAGCAGCTTGGAGGTGGGAGCAGAGCATGAGCAGTTCTTC
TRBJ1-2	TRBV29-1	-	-	CSVSGVPYGYTF	TGCAGCGTATCAGGGGTCCCCTATGGCTACACCTTC
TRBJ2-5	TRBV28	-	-	CASSRDPQGFGTQYF	TGTGCCAGCAGCCGAGATCCTCAGGGGTTCGGGACCCAGTACTTC
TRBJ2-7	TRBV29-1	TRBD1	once	CSVEGQKEYEQYF	TGCAGCGTCGAGGGACAGAAAGAGTACGAGCAGTACTTC